This entry concerns a single T cell receptor (beta chain). Some clones are missing from TCRdb's copy, which holds only in-frame ones; the method was immunoSEQ multiplex PCR. Counted here are about 160,000 clones, 82% occurring once; the ten biggest clones make up about 10%. The data derive from a study of blood T cell repertoires in COVID-19. Germline V gene lookup returns CDR1 SGHRS and CDR2 YFSETQ. The CDR3 has 14 amino acids. V gave up 5 bases and J gave up 3 bases, with 14 bases separating them. The clonotype was recovered from a woman aged 80 or over with active or convalescent COVID-19. Sequencing was done on a sample of peripheral blood. The V call is TRBV5-1, the J call TRBJ2-5; D remains unclear. The CDR3 DNA is TGCGCCAGCAGTTTCGTGGGCCACGAAGAGACCCAGTACTTC. Residues: CASSFVGHEETQYF.